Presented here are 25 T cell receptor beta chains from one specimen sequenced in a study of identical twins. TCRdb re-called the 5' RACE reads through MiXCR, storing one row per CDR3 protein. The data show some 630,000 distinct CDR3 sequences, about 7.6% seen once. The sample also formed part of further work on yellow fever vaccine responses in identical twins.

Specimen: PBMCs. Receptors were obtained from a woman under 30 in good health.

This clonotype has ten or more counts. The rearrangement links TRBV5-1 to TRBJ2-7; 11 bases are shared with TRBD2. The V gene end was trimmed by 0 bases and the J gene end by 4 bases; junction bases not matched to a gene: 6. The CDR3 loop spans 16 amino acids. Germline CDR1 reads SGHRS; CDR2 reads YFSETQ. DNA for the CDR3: TGCGCCAGCAGCTTGGACACTAGCGGGAGTTTATACGAGCAGTACTTC. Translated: CASSLDTSGSLYEQYF.

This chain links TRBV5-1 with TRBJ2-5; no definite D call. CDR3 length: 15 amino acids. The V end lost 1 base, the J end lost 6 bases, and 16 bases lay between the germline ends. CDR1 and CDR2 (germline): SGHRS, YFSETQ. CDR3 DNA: TGCGCCAGCAGCTTGAGTGGGCAGGACGTAAAGACCCAGTACTTC. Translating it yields CASSLSGQDVKTQYF.

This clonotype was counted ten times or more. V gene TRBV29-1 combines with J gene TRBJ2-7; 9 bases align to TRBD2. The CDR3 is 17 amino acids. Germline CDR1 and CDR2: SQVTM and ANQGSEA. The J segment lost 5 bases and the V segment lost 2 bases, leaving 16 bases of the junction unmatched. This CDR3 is CSVESPSGTRSYDEQYF. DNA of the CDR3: TGCAGCGTTGAAAGTCCTAGCGGGACCCGAAGTTATGACGAGCAGTACTTC.

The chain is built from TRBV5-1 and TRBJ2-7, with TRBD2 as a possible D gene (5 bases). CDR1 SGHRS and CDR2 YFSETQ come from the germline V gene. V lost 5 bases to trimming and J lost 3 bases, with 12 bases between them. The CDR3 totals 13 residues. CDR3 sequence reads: CASRQRGGYEQYF. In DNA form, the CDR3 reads TGCGCCAGCAGACAGAGAGGAGGCTACGAGCAGTACTTC.

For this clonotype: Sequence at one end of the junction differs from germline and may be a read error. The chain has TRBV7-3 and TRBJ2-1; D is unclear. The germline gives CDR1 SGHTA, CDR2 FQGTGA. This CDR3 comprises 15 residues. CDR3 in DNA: TGTGCCAGCAGCGCAGCGCGGAGCTCCTACAATAAGCAGTTCTTC. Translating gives CASSAARSSYNKQFF. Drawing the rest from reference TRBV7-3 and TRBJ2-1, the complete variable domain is GAGVSQTPSNKVTEKGKYVELRCDPISGHTALYWYRQSLGQGPEFLIYFQGTGAADDSGLPNDRFFAVRPEGSVSTLKIQRTERGDSAVYLCASSAARSSYNKQFFGPGTRLTVL.

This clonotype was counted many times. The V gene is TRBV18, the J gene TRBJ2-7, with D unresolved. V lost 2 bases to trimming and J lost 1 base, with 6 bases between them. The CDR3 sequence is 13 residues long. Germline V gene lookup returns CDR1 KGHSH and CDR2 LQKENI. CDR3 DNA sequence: TGTGCCAGCTCACCAGCCAGATCCTACGAGCAGTACGTC. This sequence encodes CASSPARSYEQYV.

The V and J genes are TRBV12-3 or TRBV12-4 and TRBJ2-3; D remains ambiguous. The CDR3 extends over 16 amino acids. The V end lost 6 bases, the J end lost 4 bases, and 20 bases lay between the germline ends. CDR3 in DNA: TGTGCCAGCAGACGTTTAGGCCGGCCCCCCCCAGATACGCAGTATTTT. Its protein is CASRRLGRPPPDTQYF.

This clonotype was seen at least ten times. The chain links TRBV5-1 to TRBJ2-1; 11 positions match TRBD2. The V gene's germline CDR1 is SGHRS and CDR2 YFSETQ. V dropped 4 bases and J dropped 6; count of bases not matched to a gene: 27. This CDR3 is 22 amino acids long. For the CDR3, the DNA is TGCGCCAGCAGCCAAACCACGACTAGCGGGATCCCGCCCACCTTCCCCTCCAATGAGCAGTTCTTC. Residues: CASSQTTTSGIPPTFPSNEQFF.

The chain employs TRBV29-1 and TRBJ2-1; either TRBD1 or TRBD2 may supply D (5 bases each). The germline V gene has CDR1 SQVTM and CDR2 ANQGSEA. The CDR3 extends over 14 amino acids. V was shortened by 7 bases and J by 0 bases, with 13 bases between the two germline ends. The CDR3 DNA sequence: TGCAGCGAACTTGAGGGGAGCTCCTACAATGAGCAGTTCTTC. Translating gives CSELEGSSYNEQFF.

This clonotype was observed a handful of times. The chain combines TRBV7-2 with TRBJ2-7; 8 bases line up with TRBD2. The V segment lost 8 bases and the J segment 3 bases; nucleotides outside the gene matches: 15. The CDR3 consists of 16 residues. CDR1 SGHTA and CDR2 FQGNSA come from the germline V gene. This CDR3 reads CASGRHAGGLFYEQYF. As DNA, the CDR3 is TGTGCCAGCGGACGTCATGCGGGGGGACTTTTCTACGAGCAGTACTTC.

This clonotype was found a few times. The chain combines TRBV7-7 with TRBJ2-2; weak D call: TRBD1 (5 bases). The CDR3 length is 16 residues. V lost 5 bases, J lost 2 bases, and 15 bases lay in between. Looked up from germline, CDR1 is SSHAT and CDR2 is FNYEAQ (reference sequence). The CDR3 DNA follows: TGTGCCAGCAGCGTTGGGCGGACACTTAACACCGGGGAGCTGTTTTTT. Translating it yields CASSVGRTLNTGELFF.

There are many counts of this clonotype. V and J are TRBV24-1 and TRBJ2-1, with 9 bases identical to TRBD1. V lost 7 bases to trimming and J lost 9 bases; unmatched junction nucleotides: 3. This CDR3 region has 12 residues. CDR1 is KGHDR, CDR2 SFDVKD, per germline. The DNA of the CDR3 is TGTGCCACCAGAAGACAGGGGGGTGAGCAGTTCTTC. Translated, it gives CATRRQGGEQFF.

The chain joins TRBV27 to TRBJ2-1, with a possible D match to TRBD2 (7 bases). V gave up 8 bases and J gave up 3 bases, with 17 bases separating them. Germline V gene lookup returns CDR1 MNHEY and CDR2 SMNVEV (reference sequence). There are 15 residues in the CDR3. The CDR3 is CASGGGGSNYNEQFF. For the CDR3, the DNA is TGTGCCAGCGGGGGGGGCGGGAGTAACTACAATGAGCAGTTCTTC.

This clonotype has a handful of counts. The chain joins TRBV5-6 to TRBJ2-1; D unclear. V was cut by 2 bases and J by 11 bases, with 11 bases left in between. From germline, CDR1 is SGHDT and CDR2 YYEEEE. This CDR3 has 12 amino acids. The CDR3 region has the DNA TGTGCCAGCAGCTTCTCGTTGGCACAGCAGTTCTTC. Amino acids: CASSFSLAQQFF.

For the CDR3, the DNA is TGCGCCAGCAGCCCGGGGACAGCACGGGGTAATTCACCCCTCCACTTT. Its protein product is CASSPGTARGNSPLHF. This chain links TRBV5-1 with TRBJ1-6; 7 nucleotides match TRBD1. The CDR3 runs 16 residues. Germline V gene sequence: CDR1 SGHRS, CDR2 YFSETQ. The V and J ends lost 4 bases and 6 bases, in that order; junction bases with no gene match: 10. The full variable domain, completed using reference TRBV5-1 and TRBJ1-6, is KAGVTQTPRYLIKTRGQQVTLSCSPISGHRSVSWYQQTPGQGLQFLFEYFSETQRNKGNFPGRFSGRQFSNSRSEMNVSTLELGDSALYLCASSPGTARGNSPLHFGNGTRLTVT.

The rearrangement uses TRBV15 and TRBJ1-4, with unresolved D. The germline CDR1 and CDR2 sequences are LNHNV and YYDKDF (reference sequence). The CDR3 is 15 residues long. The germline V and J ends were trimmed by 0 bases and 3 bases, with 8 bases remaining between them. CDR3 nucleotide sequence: TGTGCCACCAGCAGAGACGGAAGACCTAATGAAAAACTGTTTTTT. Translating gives CATSRDGRPNEKLFF.

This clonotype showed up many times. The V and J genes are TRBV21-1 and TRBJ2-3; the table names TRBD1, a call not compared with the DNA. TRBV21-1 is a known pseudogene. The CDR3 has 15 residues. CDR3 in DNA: TGTGCCAGCAGTGGGAGGAGACAGGGTGCAGATACGCAGTATTTT. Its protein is CASSGRRQGADTQYF.

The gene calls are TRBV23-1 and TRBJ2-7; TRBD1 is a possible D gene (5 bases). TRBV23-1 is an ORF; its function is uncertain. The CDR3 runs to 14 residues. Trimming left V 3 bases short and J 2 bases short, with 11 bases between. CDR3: CASSQRRVAYEQYV. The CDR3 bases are TGCGCCAGCAGTCAGCGCAGGGTGGCCTACGAGCAGTACGTC.

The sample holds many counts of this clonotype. The CDR3 region is CASSLYGLSNQPQHF. CDR3 nucleotide sequence: TGTGCCAGCAGTTTATACGGGTTGAGCAATCAGCCCCAGCATTTT. The chain recombines TRBV27 with TRBJ1-5; D not certain. V lost 1 base and J 1 base, leaving 8 bases between the germline ends. The germline V gene has CDR1 MNHEY and CDR2 SMNVEV (reference sequence). The CDR3 is 15 residues long.

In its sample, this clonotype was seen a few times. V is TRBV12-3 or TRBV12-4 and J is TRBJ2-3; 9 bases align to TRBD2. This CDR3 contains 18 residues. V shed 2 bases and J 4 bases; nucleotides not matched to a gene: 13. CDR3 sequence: CASSLSLLLAGTPDTQYF. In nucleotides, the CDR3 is TGTGCCAGCAGTTTATCCCTACTACTAGCGGGTACCCCAGATACGCAGTATTTT.

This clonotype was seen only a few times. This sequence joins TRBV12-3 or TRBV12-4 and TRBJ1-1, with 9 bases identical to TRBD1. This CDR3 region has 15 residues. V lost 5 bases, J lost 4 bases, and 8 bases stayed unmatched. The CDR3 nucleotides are TGTGCCAGCAGTCCATCGGACAGGGGAGGCACTGAAGCTTTCTTT. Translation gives CASSPSDRGGTEAFF.

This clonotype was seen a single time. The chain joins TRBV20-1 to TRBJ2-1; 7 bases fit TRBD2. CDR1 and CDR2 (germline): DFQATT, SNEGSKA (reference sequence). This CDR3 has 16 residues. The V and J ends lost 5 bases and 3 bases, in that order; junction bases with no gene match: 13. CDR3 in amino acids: CSAPEGGTTDYNEQFF. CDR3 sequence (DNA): TGCAGTGCTCCGGAAGGTGGGACTACCGACTACAATGAGCAGTTCTTC.

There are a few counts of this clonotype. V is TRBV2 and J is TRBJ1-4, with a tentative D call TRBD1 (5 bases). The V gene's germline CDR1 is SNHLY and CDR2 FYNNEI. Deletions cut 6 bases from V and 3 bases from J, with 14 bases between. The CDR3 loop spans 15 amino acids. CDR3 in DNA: TGTGCCAGCAGGGACATACGGGGAGCTAATGAAAAACTGTTTTTT. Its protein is CASRDIRGANEKLFF.

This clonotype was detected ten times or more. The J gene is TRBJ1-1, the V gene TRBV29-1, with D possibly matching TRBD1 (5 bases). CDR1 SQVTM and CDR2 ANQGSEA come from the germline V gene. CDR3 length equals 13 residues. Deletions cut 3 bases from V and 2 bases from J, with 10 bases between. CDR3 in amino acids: CSVERGVNTEAFF. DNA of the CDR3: TGCAGCGTTGAGCGGGGGGTAAACACTGAAGCTTTCTTT.

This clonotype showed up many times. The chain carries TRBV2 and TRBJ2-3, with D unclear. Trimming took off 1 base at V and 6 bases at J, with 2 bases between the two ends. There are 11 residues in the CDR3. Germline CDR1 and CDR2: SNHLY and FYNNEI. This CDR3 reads CASSEVDTQYF. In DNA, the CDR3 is TGTGCCAGCAGTGAAGTGGATACGCAGTATTTT. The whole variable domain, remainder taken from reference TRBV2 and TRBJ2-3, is EPEVTQTPSHQVTQMGQEVILRCVPISNHLYFYWYRQILGQKVEFLVSFYNNEISEKSEIFDDQFSVERPDGSNFTLKIRSTKLEDSAMYFCASSEVDTQYFGPGTRLTVL.